This T cell receptor (beta chain) is drawn from a study of OX40 agonist ivuxolimab in advanced cancers. Study-level information: The treatment was a fully human IgG2 OX40 agonist, ivuxolimab. Study results and limitations: The antigens recognized by the expanded peripheral T cells, that is their antigen specificity, were not determined. Researchers report that CD8+ T cells had, on average, more expanded clones than CD4+.

About this clone: No antigen is known for it.

V dropped 5 bases and J dropped 2; count of bases not matched to a gene: 2. In germline, CDR1 is MNHNS, CDR2 SASEGT. This CDR3 region has 13 residues. Some clones are missing from TCRdb's copy, which holds only in-frame ones; the method was immunoSEQ multiplex PCR. The table shows tens of thousands of clones, with roughly 90% occurring only once. The sequenced sample was CD4+ or CD8+ T cells sorted from blood, obtained in a trial of the OX40 agonist ivuxolimab. The chain carries TRBV6-1 and TRBJ2-7, with 8 bases aligning to TRBD1. This TCR was sampled from an adult with an advanced solid tumor such as melanoma, head and neck, liver or kidney cancer. Here the CDR3 DNA reads TGTGCCAGCAGTCCGACAGGGGCCTACGAGCAGTACTTC. As protein: CASSPTGAYEQYF.